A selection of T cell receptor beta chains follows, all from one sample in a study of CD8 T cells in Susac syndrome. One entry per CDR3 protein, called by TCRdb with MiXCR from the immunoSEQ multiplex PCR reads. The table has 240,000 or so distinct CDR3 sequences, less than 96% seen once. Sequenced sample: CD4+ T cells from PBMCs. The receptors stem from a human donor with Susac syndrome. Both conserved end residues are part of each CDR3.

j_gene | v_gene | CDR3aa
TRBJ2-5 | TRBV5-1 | CASSANIQETQYF
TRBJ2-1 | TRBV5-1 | CASSQGSGRGEQFF
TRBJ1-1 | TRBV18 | CASSDDRTKAFF
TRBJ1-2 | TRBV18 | CASSPPSGMAGYTF
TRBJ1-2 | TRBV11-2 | CASSLQGPYGYTF
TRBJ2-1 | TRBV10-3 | CATLAGKGLNNEQFF
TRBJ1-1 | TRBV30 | CAWSEGGTEAFF
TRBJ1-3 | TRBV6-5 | CASSQYSGNTIYF
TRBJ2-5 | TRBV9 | CASSVEVASGRETQYF
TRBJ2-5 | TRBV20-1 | CSARGQKETQYF
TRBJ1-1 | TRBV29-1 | CSVGGLLNTEAFF
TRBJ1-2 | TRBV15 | CATSRDVLGQIGGYTF
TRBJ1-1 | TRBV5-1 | CASSLVSSEEAFF
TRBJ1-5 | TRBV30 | CAWSIDGEWPQHF
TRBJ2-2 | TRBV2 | CASHAGEGTGELFF
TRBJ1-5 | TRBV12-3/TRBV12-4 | CASSGGGGIHQPQHF
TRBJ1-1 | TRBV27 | CASSFYPLQAEAFF